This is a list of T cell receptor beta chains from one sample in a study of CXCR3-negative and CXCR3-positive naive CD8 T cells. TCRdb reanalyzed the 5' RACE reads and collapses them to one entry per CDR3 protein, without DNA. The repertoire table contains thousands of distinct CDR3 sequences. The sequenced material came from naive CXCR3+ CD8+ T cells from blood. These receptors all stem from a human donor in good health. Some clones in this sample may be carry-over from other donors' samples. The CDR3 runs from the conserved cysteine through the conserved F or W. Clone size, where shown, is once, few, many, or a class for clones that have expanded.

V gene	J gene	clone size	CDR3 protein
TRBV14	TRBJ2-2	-	CASSQDGGTGELFF
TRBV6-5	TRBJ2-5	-	CASSYVFGETQYF
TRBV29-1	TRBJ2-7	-	CSVREGLREQYF
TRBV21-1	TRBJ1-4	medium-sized	CASTPTGVDEKLFF
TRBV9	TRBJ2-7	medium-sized	CASSAGTEYEQYF
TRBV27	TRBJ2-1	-	CASSSTGQAEQFF
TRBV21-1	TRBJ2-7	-	CASSKEFRDRVYEQYF
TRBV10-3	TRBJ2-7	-	CAISEVGVDEQYF
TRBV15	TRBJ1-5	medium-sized	CATARPGGREPQHF
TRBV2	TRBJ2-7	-	CASSDLGTGKAREQYF
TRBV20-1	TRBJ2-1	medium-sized	CSANSDSAPANEQFF